These 19 T cell receptor beta chains came from one sample sequenced in a study of cytomegalovirus exposure and HLA in healthy donors. The repertoire was sequenced with immunoSEQ multiplex PCR; TCRdb's copy has only in-frame clones and lacks some. The table records roughly 280,000 clones, approximately 83% of them present only once. Material: PBMCs. These receptors were taken from a woman under 30 in good health and CMV-seronegative.

The J gene is TRBJ1-5, the V gene TRBV2; 7 bases match TRBD1. In germline, CDR1 is SNHLY, CDR2 FYNNEI. The CDR3 sequence is 13 residues long. CDR3 amino acids: CGGGGQGNQPQHF. CDR3 coding DNA: TGTGGAGGAGGGGGCCAGGGCAATCAGCCCCAGCATTTT.

The chain has TRBV7-5 and TRBJ2-7; the DNA was not used to check the table's D call, TRBD2. TRBV7-5 is recorded as a pseudogene. The CDR3 loop spans 12 amino acids. CDR3: CGYTSSSYEQYF. The CDR3, as DNA: TGTGGTTATACCTCGAGCTCCTACGAGCAGTACTTC.

The chain combines TRBV19 with TRBJ2-1, with 14 nucleotides matching TRBD2. The CDR3 spans 16 residues. CDR1 and CDR2 (germline): LNHDA, SQIVND (reference sequence). V was clipped by 10 bases and J by 3 bases; unmatched bases: 8. The CDR3 sequence is CATGTSGGILYNEQFF. CDR3 nucleotides: TGTGCCACCGGGACTAGCGGGGGAATTCTCTACAATGAGCAGTTCTTC.

V gene TRBV27 combines with J gene TRBJ2-7, with 7 bases fitting TRBD2. The germline V gene has CDR1 MNHEY and CDR2 SMNVEV (reference sequence). CDR3 size: 14 residues. With 5 bases clipped from V and 4 bases from J, the junction kept 8 bases outside the gene matches. The CDR3, as DNA: TGTGCCAGCAGTCCGGGGGGTCGCGGTTACGAGCAGTACTTC. This translates into CASSPGGRGYEQYF.

The CDR3 nucleotides read TGTGCCAGCAGTTCTCGGGGACTAGCGGGAGCGAACACCGGGGAGCTGTTTTTT. The encoded protein is CASSSRGLAGANTGELFF. The chain is built from TRBV27 and TRBJ2-2; 14 nucleotides match TRBD2. Germline V gene lookup returns CDR1 MNHEY and CDR2 SMNVEV (reference sequence). Unmatched junction bases numbered 4, after V lost 4 bases and J lost 0 bases. The CDR3 totals 18 residues.

This chain links TRBV15 with TRBJ2-2; 7 bases map to TRBD1. This CDR3 has 17 residues. The V gene end was trimmed by 0 bases and the J gene end by 7 bases; junction bases not matched to a gene: 11. The germline gives CDR1 LNHNV, CDR2 YYDKDF (reference sequence). The CDR3 region is CATSRDVGTAGNGELFF. The CDR3 coding sequence is TGTGCCACCAGCAGAGACGTCGGGACAGCTGGGAACGGGGAGCTGTTTTTT.

This sequence joins TRBV10-3 and TRBJ2-1; 8 bases line up with TRBD2. CDR3 length equals 15 residues. Germline V gene sequence: CDR1 ENHRY, CDR2 SYGVKD. V shed 3 bases and J 12 bases; nucleotides not matched to a gene: 13. CDR3 residues: CAISEPTLAGRGQFF. CDR3 nucleotides: TGTGCCATCAGTGAACCTACCTTAGCGGGGAGGGGGCAGTTCTTC.

In its sample, this clone was seen a few times. V and J are TRBV27 and TRBJ1-2; D is undetermined. The length of the CDR3 is 13 residues. V gave up 3 bases and J gave up 4 bases, with 9 bases separating them. Germline V lookup: CDR1 MNHEY, CDR2 SMNVEV (reference sequence). CDR3: CASSFGSSYGYTF. The CDR3 nucleotides are TGTGCCAGCAGTTTTGGTTCCAGCTATGGCTACACCTTC.

The CDR3: CASRLRQENTEAFF. Written as DNA, the CDR3 is TGTGCCAGCAGACTACGACAGGAGAACACTGAAGCTTTCTTT. The J gene is TRBJ1-1, the V gene TRBV6-5; TRBD1 is a possible D gene (6 bases). This CDR3 has 14 amino acids. The germline V and J ends were trimmed by 6 bases and 1 base, with 12 bases remaining between them. Germline V gene lookup returns CDR1 MNHEY and CDR2 SVGAGI.

This clone was counted a few times. This rearrangement joins TRBV5-1 to TRBJ2-7; TRBD1 agrees at 7 bases. V lost 2 bases to trimming and J lost 7 bases; unmatched junction nucleotides: 3. CDR1 is SGHRS and CDR2 is YFSETQ in the germline V gene. The CDR3 covers 12 residues. The CDR3 here is CASSLGGWEQYF. DNA of the CDR3: TGCGCCAGCAGCTTAGGGGGCTGGGAGCAGTACTTC. Full variable domain (rest looked up from reference TRBV5-1 and TRBJ2-7): KAGVTQTPRYLIKTRGQQVTLSCSPISGHRSVSWYQQTPGQGLQFLFEYFSETQRNKGNFPGRFSGRQFSNSRSEMNVSTLELGDSALYLCASSLGGWEQYFGPGTRLTVT.

Only one count was recorded for this clone. The CDR3 DNA sequence: TGTGCCAGCAGTCCCAGGGGTAGGACCTACGAGCAGTACTTC. Translation gives CASSPRGRTYEQYF. This chain links TRBV27 with TRBJ2-7, with a tentative D call TRBD1 (6 bases). CDR1 MNHEY and CDR2 SMNVEV come from the germline V gene (reference sequence). This CDR3 region has 14 residues. V was trimmed by 5 bases and J by 2 bases, leaving 13 bases between them.

V and J are TRBV30 and TRBJ2-3; 9 bases are a match to TRBD2. Germline V lookup: CDR1 GTSNPN, CDR2 SVGIG (reference sequence). The trim removed 7 bases at V and 5 bases at J, leaving 13 bases unmatched. The CDR3 consists of 15 residues. CDR3 bases: TGTGCCTTTCCTGGGGCGGGGGGGGCAGGAGATACGCAGTATTTT. It encodes CAFPGAGGAGDTQYF.

This CDR3 reads CASSLGLRDTQYF. CDR3 coding DNA: TGCGCCAGCAGCTTGGGACTAAGAGATACGCAGTATTTT. The rearrangement uses TRBV5-1 and TRBJ2-3; D is perhaps TRBD2 (5 bases). Trimming stripped 0 bases from V and 5 bases from J, with 7 bases between. This CDR3 contains 13 residues. In germline, CDR1 is SGHRS, CDR2 YFSETQ.

The J gene is TRBJ2-7, the V gene TRBV30, with 8 bases lining up with TRBD1. Germline trimming cut 5 bases from V and 4 bases from J; bases unmatched to any gene: 7. This CDR3 spans 13 amino acids. CDR1 and CDR2 (germline): GTSNPN, SVGIG (reference sequence). The CDR3 sequence: CAWDRGRGYEQYF. The CDR3 coding sequence is TGTGCCTGGGACAGGGGACGGGGATACGAGCAGTACTTC.

This sequence joins TRBV27 and TRBJ1-2, with TRBD1 identical over 10 bases. Trimming at V came to 0 bases and at J to 4 bases, leaving 2 bases not matched to a gene. This CDR3 has 15 amino acids. Looked up from germline, CDR1 is MNHEY and CDR2 is SMNVEV (reference sequence). Here the CDR3 reads CASSLSGDRGYGYTF. CDR3 sequence (DNA): TGTGCCAGCAGTTTATCGGGGGACAGGGGCTATGGCTACACCTTC.

The chain employs TRBV7-2 and TRBJ2-3, with D possibly being TRBD2 (7 bases). The V end lost 6 bases, the J end lost 0 bases, and 13 bases lay between the germline ends. Germline lookup yields CDR1 SGHTA and CDR2 FQGNSA. The CDR3 sequence is 15 residues long. DNA of the CDR3: TGTGCCAGCAGGTTACAGGGACTAAGCACAGATACGCAGTATTTT. Residues: CASRLQGLSTDTQYF.

V usage is TRBV27 and J usage is TRBJ1-1; 8 bases align to TRBD1. Trimming took 6 bases from V and 8 from J; bases not matched to a gene: 8. CDR1 is MNHEY and CDR2 is SMNVEV in the germline V gene (reference sequence). This CDR3 is 13 amino acids long. The CDR3 region is CASRPNRGGEAFF. The CDR3 DNA sequence: TGTGCCAGCAGACCCAACAGGGGGGGCGAAGCTTTCTTT.

This clone was found a few times. V usage is TRBV5-4 and J usage is TRBJ2-1; D possibly corresponds to TRBD1 (5 bases). Germline CDR1 and CDR2: SGHNT and YYREEE (reference sequence). V dropped 0 bases and J dropped 0 bases, with 10 bases sitting between them. The CDR3 length is 16 residues. CDR3 in amino acids: CASSLGGPSSYNEQFF. CDR3 coding DNA: TGTGCCAGCAGCTTGGGGGGCCCCAGCTCCTACAATGAGCAGTTCTTC.

The chain carries TRBV6-6 and TRBJ1-2, with D unclear. Germline loops: CDR1 MNHNY, CDR2 SVGAGI (reference sequence). The CDR3 sequence is 13 residues long. V lost 8 bases and J lost 4, with 14 bases in between. The CDR3 reads CASAGNYGYGYTF. The CDR3 coding sequence is TGTGCCAGCGCGGGGAATTACGGCTATGGCTACACCTTC.